Listed here is a single T cell receptor beta chain. Its target is unknown. These data are taken from a study of cytomegalovirus exposure and HLA in healthy donors. The PCR had 60 Vbeta and 13 Jbeta primers. Profiling relied on immunoSEQ multiplex PCR, and the TCRdb table lists in-frame clones only, not all of them. Counted here are under 200,000 clones, around three quarters occurring once; the ten biggest clones make up 1.5% to 2%. Points from the study as a whole: The authors excluded some V segments, including TRBV6-2 and TRBV6-3, as indistinguishable. With DRB1 most and HLA-C fewest, TCR association rates differed between HLA loci in a later analysis. CMV serostatus stood as the only immune exposure information on hand.

J was trimmed by 3 bases and V by 6 bases; bases with no gene match: 3. CDR3 length equals 13 residues. Looked up from germline, CDR1 is WSHSY and CDR2 is SAAADI. Sequenced material: PBMCs. The genes are TRBV10-2 and TRBJ2-7; 9 bases agree with TRBD2. The TCR comes from a woman between 25 and 40 years old in good health and CMV-seronegative. Here the CDR3 reads CASRGGRGYEQYF. In DNA form, the CDR3 reads TGCGCCAGCAGGGGCGGGAGGGGCTACGAGCAGTACTTC.